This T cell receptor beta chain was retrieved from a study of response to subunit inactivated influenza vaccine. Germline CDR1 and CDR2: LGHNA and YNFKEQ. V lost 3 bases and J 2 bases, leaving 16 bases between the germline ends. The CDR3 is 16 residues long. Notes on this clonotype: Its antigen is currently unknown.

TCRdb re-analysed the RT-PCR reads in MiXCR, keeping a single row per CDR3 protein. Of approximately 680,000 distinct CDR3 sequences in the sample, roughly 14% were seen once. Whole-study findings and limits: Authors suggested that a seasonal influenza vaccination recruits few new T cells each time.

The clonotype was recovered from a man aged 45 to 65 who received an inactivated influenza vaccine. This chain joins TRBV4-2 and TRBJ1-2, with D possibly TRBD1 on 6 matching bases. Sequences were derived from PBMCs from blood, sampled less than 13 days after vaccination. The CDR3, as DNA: TGTGCCAGCAGCCATCTCCAGGGGTCAGGAAACTATGGCTACACCTTC. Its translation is CASSHLQGSGNYGYTF.